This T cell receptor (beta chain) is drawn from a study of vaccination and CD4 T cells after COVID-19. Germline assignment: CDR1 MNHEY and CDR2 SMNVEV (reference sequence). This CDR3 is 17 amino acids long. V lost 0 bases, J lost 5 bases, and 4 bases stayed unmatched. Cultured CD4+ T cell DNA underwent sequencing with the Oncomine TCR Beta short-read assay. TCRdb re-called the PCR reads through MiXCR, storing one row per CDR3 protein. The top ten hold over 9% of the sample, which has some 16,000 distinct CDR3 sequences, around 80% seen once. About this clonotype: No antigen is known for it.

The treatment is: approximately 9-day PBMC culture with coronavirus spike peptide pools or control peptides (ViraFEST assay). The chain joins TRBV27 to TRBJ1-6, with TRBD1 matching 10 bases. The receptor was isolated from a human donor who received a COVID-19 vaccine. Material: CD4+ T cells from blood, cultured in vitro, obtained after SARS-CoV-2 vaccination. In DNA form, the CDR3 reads TGTGCCAGCAGTTTATCGAGCGGGACAGGGGATAATTCACCCCTCCACTTT. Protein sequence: CASSLSSGTGDNSPLHF.